Below are 10 T cell receptor beta chains sequenced from a single sample in a study of cytomegalovirus exposure and HLA in healthy donors. The PCR ran on 60 Vbeta and 13 Jbeta primers. TCRdb's table, derived via immunoSEQ multiplex PCR, lists solely in-frame clones and lacks some. Of some 120,000 clones in the sample, under 80% are singletons; the top ten hold roughly an eighth. Sequencing was performed on PBMCs. The receptors originated from a woman aged 55-69 years in good health and CMV-seropositive.

This clone was observed a single time. The chain is built from TRBV7-8 and TRBJ2-7; 11 bases fit TRBD1. The CDR3 is 17 residues long. The trim removed 5 bases at V and 2 bases at J, leaving 11 bases unmatched. CDR1 SGHVS and CDR2 FQNEAQ come from the germline V gene. CDR3 DNA sequence: TGTGCCAGCAGCCCTAGAGTGGGACAGGGGGGCCCCTACGAGCAGTACTTC. Its translation: CASSPRVGQGGPYEQYF.

This clone has more than one count but fewer than ten. The chain uses TRBV5-1 and TRBJ2-2; a possible D gene is TRBD1 (5 bases). CDR3 length equals 15 residues. Trimming stripped 0 bases from V and 4 bases from J, with 10 bases between. CDR1 and CDR2 (germline): SGHRS, YFSETQ. CDR3 DNA: TGCGCCAGCAGCTTGGTCCAGGGTGGCACCGGGGAGCTGTTTTTT. This sequence encodes CASSLVQGGTGELFF.

The CDR3 region has the DNA TGTGCCAGCAGTTCCCTTGAAAGCAACACTGAAGCTTTCTTT. Its protein product is CASSSLESNTEAFF. The chain has TRBV6-1 and TRBJ1-1; no reliable D call. Germline CDR1 MNHNS, CDR2 SASEGT. CDR3 length: 14 amino acids. V was cut by 5 bases and J by 2 bases, with 12 bases left in between.

The chain carries TRBV5-1 and TRBJ1-1; tentative D call: TRBD1 (6 bases). Germline V gene data show CDR1 as SGHRS and CDR2 as YFSETQ. The CDR3 runs to 16 residues. Trimming pared 0 bases from V and 0 bases from J, leaving 12 bases between. Here the CDR3 DNA reads TGCGCCAGCAGCTTGGCTTGGACAGCAATGAACACTGAAGCTTTCTTT. It translates to CASSLAWTAMNTEAFF.

V usage is TRBV5-6 and J usage is TRBJ2-7, with D perhaps TRBD1 (6 bases). V dropped 4 bases and J dropped 5 bases, with 16 bases sitting between them. The CDR3 sequence is 14 residues long. Germline assignment: CDR1 SGHDT and CDR2 YYEEEE. The CDR3 sequence is CASSIRDNPNEQYF. The DNA for the CDR3 is TGTGCCAGCAGCATCCGGGACAACCCCAACGAGCAGTACTTC.

The sample holds a few counts of this clone. The chain combines TRBV7-2 with TRBJ1-1; 9 bases are a match to TRBD1. CDR1 is SGHTA, CDR2 FQGNSA, per germline. With 2 bases clipped from V and 7 bases from J, the junction kept 8 bases outside the gene matches. This CDR3 comprises 15 residues. The CDR3 nucleotides read TGTGCCAGCAGCTTACGGACAGGGGAAGGGAGTGAAGCTTTCTTT. Its translation is CASSLRTGEGSEAFF.

This chain connects TRBV6-5 to TRBJ1-1, with D possibly matching TRBD1 (6 bases). This CDR3 has 16 residues. Germline-derived CDR1 and CDR2 are MNHEY and SVGAGI. V lost 0 bases, J lost 0 bases, and 11 bases lay in between. The CDR3 spells CASSYSGGDMNTEAFF. CDR3 DNA sequence: TGTGCCAGCAGTTACTCAGGGGGAGATATGAACACTGAAGCTTTCTTT.

A single count supports this clone. This sequence joins TRBV7-6 and TRBJ1-2, with D possibly being TRBD1 (6 bases). The CDR3 totals 16 residues. The germline V gene has CDR1 SGHVS and CDR2 FNYEAQ. With 4 bases removed from V and 3 bases from J, the gap between germline ends came to 18 bases. CDR3 protein: CASSSEGGLPHYGYTF. DNA for the CDR3: TGTGCCAGCAGCTCAGAAGGGGGTCTCCCCCACTATGGCTACACCTTC.

The genes are TRBV4-2 and TRBJ2-1; D possibly corresponds to TRBD2 (7 bases). The germline V gene encodes CDR1 LGHNA and CDR2 YNFKEQ. This CDR3 is built from 17 residues. Trimming left V 1 base short and J 2 bases short, with 15 bases between. As DNA, the CDR3 is TGTGCCAGCAGCCAAGTGGGGGGGGCCGGTGCCTACAATGAGCAGTTCTTC. Its protein product is CASSQVGGAGAYNEQFF.

This chain joins TRBV19 and TRBJ2-2; the D is unclear. CDR3 length equals 15 residues. Trimming took 6 bases from V and 5 from J, leaving 16 bases between them. The germline V gene has CDR1 LNHDA and CDR2 SQIVND (reference sequence). The CDR3 coding sequence is TGTGCCAGTAGAAGCCAACGAGGAGCGACCGGGGAGCTGTTTTTT. Protein product: CASRSQRGATGELFF. The variable domain in full, completed from reference TRBV19 and TRBJ2-2, reads DGGITQSPKYLFRKEGQNVTLSCEQNLNHDAMYWYRQDPGQGLRLIYYSQIVNDFQKGDIAEGYSVSREKKESFPLTVTSAQKNPTAFYLCASRSQRGATGELFFGEGSRLTVL.